The clone carrying this TCR beta chain was detected a few times. The source of the sample is a study of cytomegalovirus exposure and HLA in healthy donors. Germline V gives CDR1 MDHEN, CDR2 SYDVKM. The CDR3 is made up of 13 amino acids. The V and J ends lost 6 bases and 2 bases respectively, with 10 bases between them. 60 Vbeta and 13 Jbeta primers were used in PCR. The assay was immunoSEQ multiplex PCR, and TCRdb's table has in-frame clones only and misses some. The data hold about 150,000 clones, with about 76% observed a single time. Sequenced sample: PBMCs. This sequence originates from a woman in her thirties or forties in good health and CMV-seronegative. The chain couples TRBV28 to TRBJ2-5, with a possible D match to TRBD2 (5 bases). CDR3 sequence: CASSVGLQETQYF. The CDR3 nucleotides are TGTGCCAGCAGCGTAGGACTTCAAGAGACCCAGTACTTC.